This TCR beta chain comes out of a study of identical twins. Study results and limitations: Fewer insertions characterized abundant cord blood beta clonotypes, whereas memory repertoires showed none. One should note that invariant MAIT and iNKT cells could partly confound zero-insertion analyses.

This clonotype came up a few times. Its antigen is unknown. TCRdb called the 5' RACE reads again in MiXCR, with one record for every CDR3 protein. The top ten clones hold around 7.1% of a sample with approximately 300,000 distinct CDR3 sequences, 7.5% to 9.5% of them seen once. A further study also used this sample, focusing on yellow fever vaccine responses in identical twins. Per that paper: Twins' vaccine T cell responses were reported to seem partly convergent and partly personalized.

This TCR was sampled from a young woman in good health. Sequenced sample: CD8+ T cells sorted from blood.

The DNA for the CDR3 is TGCAGTGCTACTTTTCTAGCGGGGGGGGAAAAGTTCTTC. Protein product: CSATFLAGGEKFF. The V call is TRBV20-1, the J call TRBJ2-1; 12 bases are shared with TRBD2. The CDR3 has 13 residues. CDR1 DFQATT and CDR2 SNEGSKA come from the germline V gene (reference sequence). V was clipped by 4 bases and J by 14 bases; unmatched bases: 9.